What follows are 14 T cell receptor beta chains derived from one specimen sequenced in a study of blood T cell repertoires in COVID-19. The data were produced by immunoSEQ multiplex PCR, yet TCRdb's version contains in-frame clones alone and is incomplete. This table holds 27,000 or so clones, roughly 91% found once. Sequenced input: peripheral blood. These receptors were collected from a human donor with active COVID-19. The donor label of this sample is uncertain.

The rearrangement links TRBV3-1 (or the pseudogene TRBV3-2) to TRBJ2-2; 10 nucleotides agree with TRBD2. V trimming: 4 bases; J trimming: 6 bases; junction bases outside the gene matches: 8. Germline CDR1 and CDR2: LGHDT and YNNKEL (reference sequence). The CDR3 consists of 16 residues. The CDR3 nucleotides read TGTGCCAGCAGCCTCGGACTAGCGGAAGTCGCCGGGGAGCTGTTTTTT. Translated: CASSLGLAEVAGELFF.

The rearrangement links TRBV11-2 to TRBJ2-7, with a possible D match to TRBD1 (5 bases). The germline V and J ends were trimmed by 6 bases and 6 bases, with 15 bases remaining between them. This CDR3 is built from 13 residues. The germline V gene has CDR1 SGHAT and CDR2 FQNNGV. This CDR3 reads CASSQAGSAEQYF. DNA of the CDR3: TGTGCCAGCAGTCAAGCAGGGTCGGCCGAGCAGTACTTC. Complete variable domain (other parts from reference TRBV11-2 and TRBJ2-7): EAGVAQSPRYKIIEKRQSVAFWCNPISGHATLYWYQQILGQGPKLLIQFQNNGVVDDSQLPKDRFSAERLKGVDSTLKIQPAKLEDSAVYLCASSQAGSAEQYFGPGTRLTVT.

CDR3 loop: CASSGPGSSYEQYF. In DNA, the CDR3 is TGTGCCAGCAGCGGCCCGGGAAGCTCCTACGAGCAGTACTTC. This chain joins TRBV5-4 and TRBJ2-7; a possible D gene is TRBD2 (5 bases). CDR3 length: 14 residues. Trimming pared 4 bases from V and 0 bases from J, leaving 11 bases between. Germline V CDR1 and CDR2: SGHNT, YYREEE (reference sequence).

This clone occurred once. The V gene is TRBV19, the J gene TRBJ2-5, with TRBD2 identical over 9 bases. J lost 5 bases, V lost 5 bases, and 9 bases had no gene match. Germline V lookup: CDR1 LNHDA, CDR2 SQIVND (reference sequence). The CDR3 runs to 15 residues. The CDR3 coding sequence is TGTGCCAGTAGTTCCTTAGCGGGAGTGGTGGAGACCCAGTACTTC. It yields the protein CASSSLAGVVETQYF.

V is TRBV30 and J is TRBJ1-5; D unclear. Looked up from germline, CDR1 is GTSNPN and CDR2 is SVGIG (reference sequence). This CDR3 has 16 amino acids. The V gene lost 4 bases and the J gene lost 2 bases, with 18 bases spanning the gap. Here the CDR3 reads CAWTALPPGGNQPQHF. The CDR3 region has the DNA TGTGCCTGGACGGCCCTACCACCGGGTGGCAATCAGCCCCAGCATTTT.

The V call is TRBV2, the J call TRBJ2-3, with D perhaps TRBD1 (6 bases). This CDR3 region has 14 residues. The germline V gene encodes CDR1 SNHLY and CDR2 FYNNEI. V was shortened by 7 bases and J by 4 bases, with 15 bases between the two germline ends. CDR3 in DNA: TGTGCCAGCATTAAACACAGGGTTGCAGATACGCAGTATTTT. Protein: CASIKHRVADTQYF.

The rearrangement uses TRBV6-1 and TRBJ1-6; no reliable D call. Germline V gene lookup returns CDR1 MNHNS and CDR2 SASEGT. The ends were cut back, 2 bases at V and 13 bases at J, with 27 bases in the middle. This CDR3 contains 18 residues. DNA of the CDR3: TGTGCCAGCAGTGAACTACTAGTGGGCTTTCGAACTCAAAGGCCCCTCCACTTT. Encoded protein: CASSELLVGFRTQRPLHF.

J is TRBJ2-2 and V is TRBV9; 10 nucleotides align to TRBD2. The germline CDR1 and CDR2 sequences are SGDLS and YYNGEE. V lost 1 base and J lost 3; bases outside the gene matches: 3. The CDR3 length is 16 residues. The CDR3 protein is CASSVLAGDYTGELFF. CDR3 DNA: TGTGCCAGCAGCGTACTAGCGGGAGATTACACCGGGGAGCTGTTTTTT.

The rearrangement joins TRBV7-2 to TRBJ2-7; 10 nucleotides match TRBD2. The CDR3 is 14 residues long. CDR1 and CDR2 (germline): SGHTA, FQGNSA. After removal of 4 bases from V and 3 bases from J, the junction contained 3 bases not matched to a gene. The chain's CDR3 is CASSSTSGVYEQYF. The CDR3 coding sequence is TGTGCCAGCAGCTCCACTAGCGGGGTCTACGAGCAGTACTTC.

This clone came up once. CDR3 nucleotides: TGTGCCAGTAGTATCGGCCCCATTCAGGGAACCGGGGAGCTGTTTTTT. Translated: CASSIGPIQGTGELFF. The chain employs TRBV19 and TRBJ2-2; D may be TRBD1 (5 bases). The CDR3 has 16 residues. Germline lookup yields CDR1 LNHDA and CDR2 SQIVND (reference sequence). The V end was cut by 3 bases, the J end by 5 bases, with 16 bases between.

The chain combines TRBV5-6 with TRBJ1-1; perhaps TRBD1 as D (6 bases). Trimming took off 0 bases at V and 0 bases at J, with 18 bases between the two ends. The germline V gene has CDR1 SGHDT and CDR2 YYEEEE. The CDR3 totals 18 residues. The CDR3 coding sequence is TGTGCCAGCAGCTTGGGAAGGGGGAAGGAAAACATGAACACTGAAGCTTTCTTT. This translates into CASSLGRGKENMNTEAFF.

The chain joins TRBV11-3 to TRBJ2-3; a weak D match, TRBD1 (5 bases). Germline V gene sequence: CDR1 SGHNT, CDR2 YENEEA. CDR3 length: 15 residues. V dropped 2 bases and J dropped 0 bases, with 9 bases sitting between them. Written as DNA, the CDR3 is TGTGCCAGCAGCTTATCCAGGGCCAGCACAGATACGCAGTATTTT. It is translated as CASSLSRASTDTQYF.

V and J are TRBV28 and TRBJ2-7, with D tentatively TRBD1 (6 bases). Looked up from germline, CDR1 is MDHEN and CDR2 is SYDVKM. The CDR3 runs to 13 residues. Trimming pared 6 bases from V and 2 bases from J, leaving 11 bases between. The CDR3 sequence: CASSPGAAYEQYF. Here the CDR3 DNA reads TGTGCCAGCAGCCCAGGGGCTGCCTACGAGCAGTACTTC.

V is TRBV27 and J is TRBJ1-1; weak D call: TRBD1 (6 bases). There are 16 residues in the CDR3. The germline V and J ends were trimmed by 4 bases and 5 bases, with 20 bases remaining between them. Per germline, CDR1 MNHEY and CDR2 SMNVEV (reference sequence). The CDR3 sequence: CASSSRPRGSRTEAFF. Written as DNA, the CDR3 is TGTGCCAGCAGTTCCCGACCCAGGGGTTCGAGGACTGAAGCTTTCTTT.